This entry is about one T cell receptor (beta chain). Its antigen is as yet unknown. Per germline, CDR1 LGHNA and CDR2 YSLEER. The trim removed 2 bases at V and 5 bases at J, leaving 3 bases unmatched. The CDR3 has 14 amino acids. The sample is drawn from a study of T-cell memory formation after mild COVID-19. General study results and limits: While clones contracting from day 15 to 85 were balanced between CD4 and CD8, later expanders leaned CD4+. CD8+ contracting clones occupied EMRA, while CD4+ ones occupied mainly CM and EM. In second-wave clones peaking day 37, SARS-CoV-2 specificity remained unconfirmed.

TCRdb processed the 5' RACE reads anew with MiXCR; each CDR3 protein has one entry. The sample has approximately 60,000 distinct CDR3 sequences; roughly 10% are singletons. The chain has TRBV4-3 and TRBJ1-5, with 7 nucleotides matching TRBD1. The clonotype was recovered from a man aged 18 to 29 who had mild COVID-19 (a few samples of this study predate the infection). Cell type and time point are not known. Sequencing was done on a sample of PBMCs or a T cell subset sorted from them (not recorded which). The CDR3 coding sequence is TGCGCCAGCAGCCAACGACAGGGTGATCAGCCCCAGCATTTT. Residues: CASSQRQGDQPQHF.